The rows below give T cell receptor beta chains drawn from one sample of a study of identical twins. TCRdb called the 5' RACE reads again in MiXCR, with one record for every CDR3 protein. This sample has approximately 190,000 distinct CDR3 sequences, with 15% found just once. This same sample was also taken into another study, of T cells expressing NK-cell markers.

Sequenced: CD8+ T cells sorted from blood. The source of these receptors is a woman between 18 and 29 years old in good health. The CDR3 runs from the conserved cysteine through the conserved F or W. D genes are given only for firm matches. Size is omitted from some rows. Given values are once, few, many or a class for expanded clones.

j_call	v_call	clone_size	d_call	cdr3_nt	cdr3_aa
TRBJ1-2	TRBV12-3/TRBV12-4	.	TRBD1	TGTGCCAGCAGTGACTCCGGGACAGTTTATAACTATGGCTACACCTTC	CASSDSGTVYNYGYTF
TRBJ2-7	TRBV20-1	.	TRBD2	TGCAGTGCTAGAGATCGGTCTAGCGGGGGATTCTCCTACGAGCAGTACTTC	CSARDRSSGGFSYEQYF
TRBJ2-7	TRBV20-1	.	.	TGCAGTGCTAGTCCCAGGGACTCTTCCCACGAGCAGTACTTC	CSASPRDSSHEQYF
TRBJ2-5	TRBV5-6	.	TRBD2	TGTGCCAGCAGCCCTGATGGGGGGGTCGCCTCCGATAAAGAGACCCAGTACTTC	CASSPDGGVASDKETQYF
TRBJ2-7	TRBV5-1	few	.	TGCGCCAGCACCTCAGGGGACGATAGGGAGCAGTACTTC	CASTSGDDREQYF
TRBJ1-6	TRBV3-1	few	.	TGTGCCAGCAGCCTCTCGGGACGGGAAAATTCACCCCTCCACTTT	CASSLSGRENSPLHF
TRBJ2-7	TRBV20-1	.	TRBD2	TGCAGTCCATGGGGACTAGCGGGAGGGTCCTCCTACGAGCAGTACTTC	CSPWGLAGGSSYEQYF
TRBJ2-1	TRBV2	.	.	TGTGCCAGCAGAGAAGATTTGATGGGAGCGTTATACAATGAGCAGTTCTTC	CASREDLMGALYNEQFF
TRBJ2-7	TRBV12-5	.	.	TGTGCTAGTGGCCCCAGATACGAGCAGTACTTC	CASGPRYEQYF
TRBJ2-3	TRBV20-1	few	TRBD2	TGCAGTGCTACGAGGACTAGCGGGTGGCACACAGATACGCAGTATTTT	CSATRTSGWHTDTQYF
TRBJ1-1	TRBV29-1	.	.	TGCAGCGTTGGGCCAGCCACTGAAGCTTTCTTT	CSVGPATEAFF
TRBJ2-7	TRBV6-2/TRBV6-3	few	.	TGTGCCAGCAGTTACGGGTGGGACGAGCAGTACTTC	CASSYGWDEQYF
TRBJ2-6	TRBV7-6	.	TRBD2	TGTGCCAGCAGCTTAGAAGCCGGGAGGGCCTCTGGGGCCAACGTCCTGACTTTC	CASSLEAGRASGANVLTF
TRBJ2-6	TRBV3-1	few	.	TGTGCCAGCAGCCACCATACCGGGGTGGCTGGGGCCAACGTCCTGACTTTC	CASSHHTGVAGANVLTF
TRBJ2-1	TRBV9	.	TRBD2	TGTGCCAGCAGCGTAGAGGTAGCGGGAGGCCCGCAGTTCTTC	CASSVEVAGGPQFF
TRBJ1-1	TRBV12-3/TRBV12-4	many	.	TGTGCCAGCAGTTTCGGTCTAACTGAAGCTTTCTTT	CASSFGLTEAFF